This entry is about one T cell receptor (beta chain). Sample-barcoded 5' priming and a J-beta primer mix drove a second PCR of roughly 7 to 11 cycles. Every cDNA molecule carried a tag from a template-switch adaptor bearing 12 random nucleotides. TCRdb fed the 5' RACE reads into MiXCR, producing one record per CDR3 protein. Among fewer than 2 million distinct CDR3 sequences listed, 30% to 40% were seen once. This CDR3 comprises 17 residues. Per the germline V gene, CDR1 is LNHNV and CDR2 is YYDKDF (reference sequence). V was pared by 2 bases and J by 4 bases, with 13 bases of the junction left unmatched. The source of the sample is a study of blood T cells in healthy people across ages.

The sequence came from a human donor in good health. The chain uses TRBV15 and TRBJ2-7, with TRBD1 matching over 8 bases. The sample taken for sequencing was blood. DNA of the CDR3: TGTGCCACCAGCAGAACTCCGCTGACAGGGGAAGAGTACGAGCAGTACTTC. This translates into CATSRTPLTGEEYEQYF.